This T cell receptor (beta chain) originates from a study of OX40 agonist ivuxolimab in advanced cancers. General notes on the study: Ivuxolimab was a fully human IgG2 agonistic monoclonal antibody targeting the costimulatory receptor OX40 (CD134). Intravenous ivuxolimab was administered to patients every 2 weeks at six dose levels: 0.01, 0.1, 0.3, 1.5, 3 and 10 mg/kg. Among the approximately 50 dose-escalation patients, around 19 had hepatocellular carcinoma, about 15 melanoma, 9 renal cell carcinoma and 9 head and neck cancer. In the dose-escalation cohort, roughly 80% of patients were male, and the mean age was approximately 55 years, with a range of roughly 23 to 85. Prior anti-PD-1, anti-PD-L1 or anti-CTLA-4 therapy was permitted, and checkpoint inhibitors had been received by around 40% of dose-escalation patients. Partial responses occurred in three dose-escalation patients, of whom one had hepatocellular carcinoma and two had cutaneous melanoma. Peripheral TCRbeta sequencing aimed to test whether ivuxolimab altered TCR sequence diversity and caused clonal T-cell expansion. The paper describes the monotherapy dose-escalation part (N of about 57 patients) of the phase I trial of ivuxolimab. The investigation overall reported the following: On average, CD8+ T cells showed more expanded clones than CD4+ T cells after ivuxolimab. At doses of 0.1 to 3.0 mg/kg, clonal expansion of both CD4+ and CD8+ blood T cells was observed from baseline to week 6. The antigen specificity of the peripheral T cells that underwent clonal expansion was not determined. Partial responders in the 0.1-3.0 mg/kg groups had among the lowest normalized peripheral clonal expansion, especially among CD8+ T cells. Low levels of normalized T-cell clonal expansion were also shown by some nonresponding patients.

Looking up the germline V gene (reference sequence) yields CDR1 LNHDA and CDR2 SQIVND. Ends trimmed: V by 2 bases, J by 6 bases; bases unmatched to a gene: 7. Including cysteine and phenylalanine, the CDR3 has 15 amino acids. The read is trimmed to its CDR3 DNA, 45 bases read in frame from base 1. A remark on this clone: The antigen it recognizes is unknown. Base qualities are not at hand, and no much larger clone is one base apart.

The trial excluded patients who had a history of autoimmune disease or who were on systemic immunosuppression. Peripheral blood for TCR sequencing was collected from all dose cohorts at baseline, on cycle 4 day 1, and on cycle 7 day 1. The samples were drawn from a first-in-human, open-label, multicenter phase I dose-escalation trial of ivuxolimab. Adults with locally advanced or metastatic head and neck squamous cell, hepatocellular, melanoma or renal cell carcinoma were enrolled in the trial. CD4+ and CD8+ T cells were sorted separately from peripheral blood before TCR sequencing. For sequencing of the TCRbeta CDR3 region, genomic DNA was extracted from the sorted cells. The immunoSEQ Assay was used for sequencing of TCRbeta CDR3 regions. TCRdb carries this immuneACCESS record with in-frame sequences only. Its versions omit some clonotypes, under half of them owing to an unresolved V gene in the studies checked, with the rest unexplained. The sample contains roughly 30,000 clones, 90% to 95% of them found a single time. Clones ranked in the top ten supply more than 25% of the sample.

The TCR was taken from an adult with an advanced solid tumor such as melanoma, head and neck, liver or kidney cancer. The chain links TRBV19 with TRBJ2-1, with TRBD2 identical over 7 junction bases. Sequenced material: CD4+ or CD8+ T cells sorted from blood, taken in a trial of the OX40 agonist ivuxolimab. The DNA sequence reads TGTGCCAGTAGTATATTAACGGGGGGAAGCAATGAGCAGTTCTTC. Translated, this is CASSILTGGSNEQFF.